The rows below give T cell receptor beta chains drawn from one sample of a study of control samples from healthy donors and cancer patients. TCRdb's copy holds only in-frame clones and misses some; the assay was immunoSEQ multiplex PCR. This sample has 90,000 to 150,000 clones, with approximately 87% found just once. Sequencing was done on a sample of blood. Receptors originate from a man in his thirties or forties in good health. Each CDR3 is given without its conserved first and last residue. The order of the fields is V gene, J gene, CDR3 protein.

>TRBV11-2|TRBJ1-3
ASNLRGAVTGNTIY
>TRBV28|TRBJ1-5
ASRPGQFYQPQH
>TRBV21-1|TRBJ2-7
ASSPNRPLRLYEQY
>TRBV7-2|TRBJ2-4
ASSLSTGGAKNIQY
>TRBV29-1|TRBJ1-2
SADGGGRYGYT
>TRBV2|TRBJ1-1
ASRPDRWNTEAF
>TRBV18|TRBJ1-1
ASSPPTTGNTEAF
>TRBV11-2|TRBJ2-5
ASSQDSEGTQY
>TRBV5-1|TRBJ2-1
ASSLNGGGDEQF
>TRBV13|TRBJ1-1
ASSLRPNTEAF
>TRBV5-6|TRBJ2-1
ASSLPDSYNEQF
>TRBV7-2|TRBJ2-7
ASSFDRAGGLGEQY
>TRBV14|TRBJ1-1
ASSHLAGRGGTEAF
>TRBV6-6|TRBJ1-5
ASRRSTGTVNQPQH
>TRBV5-1|TRBJ2-7
ASSMGQGVVYEQY
>TRBV7-7|TRBJ2-3
ASSSGGWTDTQY
>TRBV18|TRBJ1-5
ASSETGRQPQH
>TRBV4-1|TRBJ1-1
ASSQEPMIMNTEAF
>TRBV6-5|TRBJ2-3
ASSTAGADTQY
>TRBV5-1|TRBJ1-6
ASSLLSGTGNNSPLH
>TRBV10-3|TRBJ1-2
AISESTGGANYGYT
>TRBV25-1|TRBJ2-5
ASTPQMGKETQY
>TRBV19|TRBJ2-3
ATSLLDFTDTQY
>TRBV18|TRBJ1-1
ASSRFREGSYTEAF
>TRBV7-2|TRBJ1-1
ASSLVGGGGHTEAF
>TRBV4-1|TRBJ2-7
ASSHRWGGSYEQY
>TRBV12-3/TRBV12-4|TRBJ1-3
ASRLSQNTIY
>TRBV18|TRBJ1-2
ASSPVQGDYGYT
>TRBV5-5|TRBJ1-6
ASSPALVKSYNSPLH
>TRBV7-9|TRBJ1-1
ASSSTDRGINTEAF
>TRBV4-2|TRBJ2-2
ASSQEEGMTTGELF
>TRBV14|TRBJ1-2
ASSQDRTGRGYSYGYT
>TRBV18|TRBJ1-5
ASSSGQGGQPQH
>TRBV27|TRBJ1-5
ASSWVSGNQPQH
>TRBV4-2|TRBJ2-1
ASSQDRAGKRF
>TRBV19|TRBJ1-2
ASTPKTAHNYGYT
>TRBV10-3|TRBJ2-6
AVASGDSGANVLT
>TRBV6-1|TRBJ1-4
ASSDRGHVGEGEKLF
>TRBV5-1|TRBJ1-1
ASSKDRDAEAF
>TRBV7-2|TRBJ1-2
ASSLDSNNYGYT
>TRBV18|TRBJ2-3
ASSPPGVDTQY
>TRBV5-6|TRBJ2-4
ASSFRPTGGMSIQY
>TRBV18|TRBJ1-1
ASSRGQGDTEAF
>TRBV30|TRBJ2-1
AWSSSIEQF
>TRBV5-1|TRBJ2-5
ASSSGLRGETQY
>TRBV7-8|TRBJ2-7
ASSEDAAYEQY
>TRBV9|TRBJ1-1
ASSAGTNTEAF
>TRBV11-3|TRBJ1-1
ASTPPWNTEAF
>TRBV13|TRBJ1-2
ASSPRPSNYGYT
>TRBV5-1|TRBJ1-1
ASSAGTGAGNTEAF
>TRBV24-1|TRBJ2-1
ATSLAGTNNEQF
>TRBV7-9|TRBJ1-5
ASSLNGPGPQH
>TRBV10-1|TRBJ2-5
ASSPGGRQETQY